The rows below give T cell receptor beta chains drawn from one sample of a study of blood T cell repertoires in COVID-19. Here immunoSEQ multiplex PCR was the method, and the copy in TCRdb shows in-frame clones only, minus some. Of roughly 170,000 clones listed, under 90% are singletons. What was sequenced was PBMCs or T cells enriched from blood (not recorded which). These receptors originate from a man aged 45-65 years who had recovered from COVID-19. The CDR3 runs from the conserved cysteine through the conserved F or W. A D gene is named only where the DNA matches it firmly. Clone size is given for some rows only: seen once, a few or many times, or a class if the clone is expanded.

v_call	j_call	clone_size	cdr3_length	d_call	cdr3_aa	cdr3_nt
TRBV4-2	TRBJ2-6	-	16	-	CASTPSTGTGANVLTF	TGTGCCAGCACTCCCTCAACAGGGACTGGGGCCAACGTCCTGACTTTC
TRBV3-1/TRBV3-2	TRBJ1-2	-	16	-	CASSQGRQAFGYGYTF	TGTGCCAGCAGCCAAGGGAGACAGGCCTTCGGGTATGGCTACACCTTC
TRBV5-1	TRBJ1-2	-	16	TRBD1	CASSSGTGGLNYGYTF	TGCGCCAGCAGCTCCGGGACAGGGGGTCTAAACTATGGCTACACCTTC
TRBV29-1	TRBJ1-2	-	15	-	CSVRRTEIANYGYTF	TGCAGCGTGCGGAGGACCGAAATAGCTAACTATGGCTACACCTTC
TRBV7-8	TRBJ2-2	once	14	-	CASSLAGGTGELFF	TGTGCCAGCAGCTTAGCGGGAGGCACCGGGGAGCTGTTTTTT
TRBV28	TRBJ1-1	-	18	-	CASSRLTGGRSEGTEAFF	TGTGCCAGCAGTCGCTTAACGGGGGGGCGGTCGGAAGGCACTGAAGCTTTCTTT
TRBV5-4	TRBJ2-1	many	15	TRBD2	CASSTSGGNYNEQFF	TGTGCCAGCAGCACCAGCGGGGGGAACTACAATGAGCAGTTCTTC
TRBV21-1	TRBJ2-3	-	14	-	CASRRDRGSDTQYF	TGTGCCAGCCGACGGGACAGGGGATCAGATACGCAGTATTTT
TRBV7-9	TRBJ1-6	-	17	TRBD1	CASSLSGQGAYNSPLHF	TGTGCCAGCAGCTTATCGGGACAGGGGGCCTATAATTCACCCCTCCACTTT
TRBV6-5	TRBJ1-1	-	15	-	CASSYSSGVNTEAFF	TGTGCCAGCAGTTACTCTTCCGGGGTGAACACTGAAGCTTTCTTT
TRBV2	TRBJ1-1	once	12	-	CASSALVGEAFF	TGTGCCAGCAGTGCCCTAGTAGGCGAAGCTTTCTTT
TRBV11-2	TRBJ2-2	-	14	-	CASSLGTVTGELFF	TGTGCCAGCAGCTTAGGGACTGTGACCGGGGAGCTGTTTTTT
TRBV25-1	TRBJ1-1	-	14	-	CASSVPTAGTEAFF	TGTGCCAGCAGTGTCCCGACGGCGGGCACTGAAGCTTTCTTT
TRBV3-1/TRBV3-2	TRBJ2-1	-	14	TRBD1	CASSQTGGYNEQFF	TGTGCCAGCAGCCAAACAGGGGGCTACAATGAGCAGTTCTTC
TRBV5-1	TRBJ1-1	-	14	TRBD1	CASSGGQMNTEAFF	TGCGCCAGCAGCGGGGGACAGATGAACACTGAAGCTTTCTTT
TRBV11-2	TRBJ2-2	-	18	-	CASSNPGLLALDTGELFF	TGTGCCAGCAGCAACCCAGGCCTCCTAGCGCTGGACACCGGGGAGCTGTTTTTT
TRBV11-2	TRBJ2-5	-	16	-	CASSLDGGTRGETQYF	TGTGCCAGCAGCTTAGATGGGGGGACCCGTGGGGAGACCCAGTACTTC
TRBV10-3	TRBJ2-2	few	13	TRBD1	CATRTGRTGELFF	TGTGCCACTAGGACAGGGAGGACCGGGGAGCTGTTTTTT
TRBV28	TRBJ1-2	-	14	-	CASSPGSRGDGYTF	TGTGCCAGCAGCCCAGGGTCCAGGGGCGATGGCTACACCTTC
TRBV6-2/TRBV6-3	TRBJ2-4	-	15	TRBD2	CASSTSGGGRNIQYF	TGTGCCAGCAGCACTAGCGGGGGAGGCAGAAACATTCAGTACTTC
TRBV4-3	TRBJ2-7	once	15	TRBD1	CASSQLARGTYEQYF	TGCGCCAGCAGCCAATTAGCCAGGGGGACCTACGAGCAGTACTTC
TRBV10-3	TRBJ2-5	-	17	TRBD2	CAINDDPGTSAGGAQYF	TGTGCCATCAACGACGACCCCGGGACTAGCGCCGGTGGGGCCCAGTACTTC
TRBV9	TRBJ1-3	-	20	TRBD1	CASSVDPGQGWGSTGNTIYF	TGTGCCAGCAGCGTAGACCCAGGACAGGGATGGGGTAGCACTGGAAACACCATATATTTT
TRBV3-1/TRBV3-2	TRBJ1-1	once	16	TRBD1	CASSRLAGGFGTEAFF	TGTGCCAGCAGCCGCCTAGCAGGGGGCTTTGGTACTGAAGCTTTCTTT
TRBV6-2/TRBV6-3	TRBJ2-3	few	13	-	CASSYSSIDTQYF	TGTGCCAGCAGTTACTCCAGTATAGATACGCAGTATTTT
TRBV9	TRBJ1-1	-	16	-	CASSARTELMNTEAFF	TGTGCCAGCAGCGCACGGACAGAGCTAATGAACACTGAAGCTTTCTTT
TRBV5-5	TRBJ2-6	-	19	TRBD1	CASSLGQGQAHSGANVLTF	TGTGCCAGCAGCTTGGGACAGGGACAGGCCCATTCTGGGGCCAACGTCCTGACTTTC
TRBV25-1	TRBJ2-1	once	12	-	CASRPAYNEQFF	TGTGCCAGCAGGCCAGCCTACAATGAGCAGTTCTTC
TRBV6-1	TRBJ1-6	once	14	TRBD1	CASSEDRRNSPLHF	TGTGCCAGCAGTGAGGACAGGCGGAATTCACCCCTCCACTTT
TRBV11-2	TRBJ1-2	-	13	-	CASSLTGVYGYTF	TGTGCCAGCAGCTTAACGGGTGTCTATGGCTACACCTTC
TRBV4-1	TRBJ1-1	-	15	-	CASSQDGGVRSEAFF	TGCGCCAGCAGCCAAGACGGGGGGGTTCGATCCGAAGCTTTCTTT
TRBV15	TRBJ2-5	-	13	-	CATSAHLEETQYF	TGTGCCACCAGCGCCCACCTGGAGGAGACCCAGTACTTC
TRBV5-5	TRBJ2-3	-	14	-	CASSLGSGTDTQYF	TGTGCCAGCAGCTTGGGGAGCGGCACAGATACGCAGTATTTT
TRBV27	TRBJ1-3	-	15	TRBD1	CASSSGTGGGNTIYF	TGTGCCAGCAGTTCCGGGACAGGGGGTGGGAACACCATATATTTT
TRBV5-1	TRBJ1-2	-	17	-	CASSLTRTDILNYGYTF	TGCGCCAGCAGCTTGACGCGAACAGATATTTTAAACTATGGCTACACCTTC
TRBV18	TRBJ1-3	-	16	-	CASSPGRHRSGNTIYF	TGTGCCAGCTCACCGGGTAGACACCGCTCTGGAAACACCATATATTTT
TRBV7-4	TRBJ1-5	-	16	-	CASSATGTLSNQPQHF	TGTGCCAGCAGCGCGACCGGGACACTTAGCAATCAGCCCCAGCATTTT
TRBV30	TRBJ1-2	-	12	TRBD1	CAWGDRGRGYTF	TGTGCCTGGGGAGACAGGGGGCGAGGCTACACCTTC